These 15 T cell receptor beta chains share one sample of origin, sequenced in a study of T cell responses to AZD1222 COVID-19 vaccine. The repertoire was sequenced with immunoSEQ multiplex PCR; TCRdb's copy has only in-frame clones and lacks some. The sample has roughly 100,000 clones; less than 95% are singletons. This specimen consisted of peripheral blood, obtained on day 0 of AZD1222 vaccination. The origin of the receptors is an adult in good health.

This clone was observed once. The V and J genes are TRBV5-4 and TRBJ1-2; perhaps TRBD1 as D (6 bases). V was cut by 4 bases and J by 5 bases, with 18 bases left in between. CDR1 is SGHNT and CDR2 is YYREEE in the germline V gene (reference sequence). The CDR3 loop spans 15 amino acids. The DNA for the CDR3 is TGTGCCAGCAGCCCCCATCTGGGACAAGATTATGGCTACACCTTC. It translates to CASSPHLGQDYGYTF.

This CDR3 reads CASSSSNTEAFF. The CDR3 DNA follows: TGCGCCAGCAGTAGTTCGAACACTGAAGCTTTCTTT. The rearrangement links TRBV10-2 to TRBJ1-1; no definite D call. Germline lookup yields CDR1 WSHSY and CDR2 SAAADI. The CDR3 contains 12 residues. V was shortened by 5 bases and J by 1 base, with 5 bases between the two germline ends.

The chain employs TRBV6-5 and TRBJ2-2; tentative D call: TRBD1 (6 bases). The germline V gene encodes CDR1 MNHEY and CDR2 SVGAGI. V was shortened by 6 bases and J by 3 bases, with 14 bases between the two germline ends. CDR3 length equals 15 residues. The CDR3, as DNA: TGTGCCAGCAGGCCGTTTACAGGGTACACCGGGGAGCTGTTTTTT. Translated: CASRPFTGYTGELFF.

There are a few counts of this clone. The genes are TRBV28 and TRBJ1-1; the D is unclear. This CDR3 comprises 12 residues. In germline, CDR1 is MDHEN, CDR2 SYDVKM. V was cut by 3 bases and J by 5 bases, with 7 bases left in between. As DNA, the CDR3 is TGTGCCAGCAGTTTTCTAAGAACTGAAGCTTTCTTT. It encodes CASSFLRTEAFF.

The chain joins TRBV2 to TRBJ1-5, with TRBD1 as a possible D gene (5 bases). Trimming removed 6 bases at V and 0 bases at J, with 15 bases between. The CDR3 extends over 16 amino acids. Germline CDR1 is SNHLY and CDR2 is FYNNEI. The CDR3 spells CASSFGTGASNQPQHF. The CDR3 DNA reads TGTGCCAGCAGCTTCGGGACCGGGGCTAGCAATCAGCCCCAGCATTTT.

The chain combines TRBV28 with TRBJ1-2, with D uncertain. V was pared by 2 bases and J by 8 bases, with 9 bases between. The CDR3 has 12 residues. Germline CDR1 and CDR2: MDHEN and SYDVKM. CDR3 in amino acids: CASSLPSSGYTF. The CDR3 nucleotides read TGTGCCAGCAGTTTACCCTCGTCGGGCTACACCTTC.

The genes are TRBV25-1 and TRBJ2-2; D gene unclear. V dropped 7 bases and J dropped 2 bases, with 2 bases sitting between them. Germline V lookup: CDR1 MGHDK, CDR2 SYGVNS. The CDR3 is 11 residues long. The CDR3 DNA is TGTGCCAGCAAAAACACCGGGGAGCTGTTTTTT. Protein product: CASKNTGELFF. Full variable domain (missing parts from reference TRBV25-1 and TRBJ2-2): EADIYQTPRYLVIGTGKKITLECSQTMGHDKMYWYQQDPGMELHLIHYSYGVNSTEKGDLSSESTVSRIRTEHFPLTLESARPSHTSQYLCASKNTGELFFGEGSRLTVL.

V usage is TRBV2 and J usage is TRBJ1-1; possible D gene TRBD1, 6 bases. V was trimmed by 6 bases and J by 13 bases, leaving 21 bases between them. The CDR3 consists of 13 residues. Per germline, CDR1 SNHLY and CDR2 FYNNEI. For the CDR3, the DNA is TGTGCCAGCAGGGGGGAACAGGGAAGTTTCGGTTTCTTT. Its translation is CASRGEQGSFGFF.

The genes are TRBV30 and TRBJ2-3; TRBD1 aligns across 8 bases. J gave up 8 bases and V 1 base, and 11 bases lay outside the gene matches. The CDR3 has 15 amino acids. Germline V CDR1 and CDR2: GTSNPN, SVGIG (reference sequence). CDR3 sequence reads: CAWSGKGQGTGTQYF. The CDR3, as DNA: TGTGCCTGGAGTGGTAAAGGACAGGGAACTGGTACGCAGTATTTT.

The chain joins TRBV11-2 to TRBJ1-4; 9 bases are a match to TRBD1. The CDR3 runs to 16 residues. The V gene end was trimmed by 5 bases and the J gene end by 5 bases; junction bases not matched to a gene: 9. The germline gives CDR1 SGHAT, CDR2 FQNNGV. The CDR3, as DNA: TGTGCCAGCAGCAGCGGGACAGGGTTCGGGAATGAAAAACTGTTTTTT. Its translation: CASSSGTGFGNEKLFF.

CDR3 bases: TGTGCCAGAAGCCGGCCCCCCACGATAGCTCTCTACGAGCAGTACTTC. Translated, it gives CARSRPPTIALYEQYF. V gene TRBV5-3 combines with J gene TRBJ2-7; D unresolved. Being an ORF, TRBV5-3 has a function that is uncertain. The CDR3 has 16 residues. V was shortened by 4 bases and J by 3 bases, with 20 bases between the two germline ends.

In its sample, this clone was seen once. The chain combines TRBV11-1 with TRBJ2-5; 13 bases are a match to TRBD2. The CDR3 is made up of 16 amino acids. V dropped 11 bases and J dropped 4; count of bases not matched to a gene: 13. Germline assignment: CDR1 SGHAT and CDR2 FQDESV (reference sequence). In DNA form, the CDR3 reads TGTGCCGCGGGGATAACTAGCGGGGGGGCCCTAGAGACCCAGTACTTC. Translating gives CAAGITSGGALETQYF.

The V call is TRBV7-8, the J call TRBJ2-1; D not resolved. CDR3 length: 12 amino acids. Germline V gene data show CDR1 as SGHVS and CDR2 as FQNEAQ. V lost 5 bases and J 9 bases, leaving 11 bases between the germline ends. The CDR3 here is CASSASPGEQFF. The CDR3 nucleotides are TGTGCCAGCAGCGCCTCCCCGGGTGAGCAGTTCTTC.

This chain links TRBV7-8 with TRBJ1-2, with 8 positions matching TRBD1. Trimming took 6 bases from V and 6 from J; bases not matched to a gene: 9. Per the germline V gene, CDR1 is SGHVS and CDR2 is FQNEAQ. The CDR3 has 14 amino acids. The CDR3 protein is CASRPRTGFHGYTF. The DNA for the CDR3 is TGTGCCAGCAGACCTAGGACAGGGTTTCATGGCTACACCTTC.

The chain recombines TRBV9 with TRBJ2-2, with D unresolved. The germline V and J ends were trimmed by 0 bases and 6 bases, with 6 bases remaining between them. The germline V gene encodes CDR1 SGDLS and CDR2 YYNGEE. CDR3 length: 13 amino acids. Written as DNA, the CDR3 is TGTGCCAGCAGCGTAGGAAACGCCGGGGAGCTGTTTTTT. Its translation: CASSVGNAGELFF.